The present T cell receptor (beta chain) was sequenced within a study of T cells after yellow fever vaccination. Study-wide context: SMART-Seq v4 Ultra Low Input handled preparation of low-cell-number fractions. General observations from the study: The CD4 and CD8 compartments had a small share of their clonotypes in common.

Template-switching 5'RACE yielded the TCR cDNA; a universal primer site and UMIs were added in the process. MiXCR, run by TCRdb on the 5' RACE reads, gives a single entry per CDR3 protein. The table records around 500,000 distinct CDR3 sequences, just over 20% of them present only once. A word on this clonotype: Its specificity is not known.

Germline values: CDR1 MNHEY, CDR2 SVGAGI. The CDR3 length is 14 residues. Trimming shortened V by 2 bases and J by 7 bases, and 12 bases separated the two germline ends. The clonotype originates from a man younger than 30 who received the YFV17D yellow fever vaccine. This sample comprised PBMCs, obtained approximately 20 days after the first yellow fever vaccination. The J gene is TRBJ1-5, the V gene TRBV6-5; no clear D. The CDR3 DNA reads TGTGCCAGCAGTTACCCGAACCAAGGACAGCCCCAGCATTTT. Its protein product is CASSYPNQGQPQHF.